This TCR beta chain was sequenced for a study of type 1 and type 2 diabetes patients. Amplification started from genomic DNA. Multiplex PCR with 30 forward and 13 reverse primers amplified the TCR beta CDR3. TCRdb reanalysed the multiplex PCR reads using MiXCR and keeps one entry per CDR3 protein. The table shows about 270,000 distinct CDR3 sequences, with roughly 50% occurring only once. Each participant gave 8 to 10 milliliters of peripheral blood. This clonotype was picked up one time. The antigen is unknown. Whole-study findings and limits: Type 2 diabetes and control samples shared highly correlated V and J usage, averaging about 0.97. Groups were not age- or gender-matched, which may bias interpretation.

The TCR originated in a man between 18 and 29 years old with type 2 diabetes. The sequenced material came from peripheral blood mononuclear cells (PBMCs).

CDR3 region: CACEGENTEAFF. The CDR3 DNA sequence: TGTGCGTGTGAGGGGGAAAACACTGAAGCTTTCTTT. This chain connects TRBV7-9 to TRBJ1-1; D may be TRBD1 (6 bases). This CDR3 region has 12 residues. Germline CDR1 and CDR2: SEHNR and FQNEAQ (reference sequence). The complete variable domain, with remaining parts taken from reference TRBV7-9 and TRBJ1-1, reads DTGVSQNPRHKITKRGQNVTFRCDPISEHNRLYWYRQTLGQGPEFLTYFQNEAQLEKSRLLSDRFSAERPKGSFSTLEIQRTEQGDSAMYLCACEGENTEAFFGQGTRLTVV.